This is a list of T cell receptor beta chains from one sample in a study of blood T cell repertoires in COVID-19. Sequencing used immunoSEQ multiplex PCR; TCRdb keeps in-frame clones, though not all of them. In the table there are 110,000 to 150,000 clones, around 81% of which are singletons. The sequencing sample was made of peripheral blood. The source is a human donor in a cohort sampled during active COVID-19. Both conserved end residues are part of each CDR3. The order of the fields is CDR3 length, V gene, D gene, clone size, J gene, CDR3 DNA, CDR3 protein. D genes are given only for firm matches. Clone size, where shown, is once, few, many, or a class for clones that have expanded.

len: 15; v_gene: TRBV18; d_gene: TRBD1; abundance: .; j_gene: TRBJ1-1; CDR3nt: TGTGCCAGCTCACCCAGACAGGGAGGGAACACTGAAGCTTTCTTT; CDR3aa: CASSPRQGGNTEAFF
len: 14; v_gene: TRBV9; d_gene: TRBD1; abundance: once; j_gene: TRBJ2-7; CDR3nt: TGTGCCAGCAGCTTTCGGACAGGGTTCTACGAGCAGTACTTC; CDR3aa: CASSFRTGFYEQYF
len: 17; v_gene: TRBV15; d_gene: TRBD2; abundance: .; j_gene: TRBJ2-7; CDR3nt: TGTGCCACCAGCAGAAGGGCCCCCCTAGCGGTCTCCTACGAGCAGTACTTC; CDR3aa: CATSRRAPLAVSYEQYF
len: 17; v_gene: TRBV7-8; d_gene: .; abundance: .; j_gene: TRBJ2-4; CDR3nt: TGTGCCAGCAGCTTTGGCGGGGGCGGGTTAGCCAAAAACATTCAGTACTTC; CDR3aa: CASSFGGGGLAKNIQYF
len: 15; v_gene: TRBV28; d_gene: TRBD2; abundance: .; j_gene: TRBJ2-3; CDR3nt: TGTGCCAGCAGTCCAGCGGGAGGGCCGGGGGATACGCAGTATTTT; CDR3aa: CASSPAGGPGDTQYF
len: 16; v_gene: TRBV6-1; d_gene: TRBD2; abundance: .; j_gene: TRBJ2-7; CDR3nt: TGTGCCAGCAGTGTGTCTAGCGGGGCTAGCTCCTACGAGCAGTACTTC; CDR3aa: CASSVSSGASSYEQYF
len: 15; v_gene: TRBV14; d_gene: .; abundance: .; j_gene: TRBJ1-1; CDR3nt: TGTGCCAGCAGCCAAGATCGGGGGGCCGGTACTGAAGCTTTCTTT; CDR3aa: CASSQDRGAGTEAFF
len: 14; v_gene: TRBV28; d_gene: TRBD2; abundance: .; j_gene: TRBJ2-2; CDR3nt: TGTGCCAGCAGTATACTAGCGGCTACCGGGGAGCTGTTTTTT; CDR3aa: CASSILAATGELFF
len: 16; v_gene: TRBV27; d_gene: .; abundance: .; j_gene: TRBJ2-7; CDR3nt: TGTGCCAGCAGTTCTCGTGTGGGGGGAGGCTGGAACGAGCAGTACTTC; CDR3aa: CASSSRVGGGWNEQYF
len: 15; v_gene: TRBV1; d_gene: .; abundance: once; j_gene: TRBJ1-4; CDR3nt: TGCACCAGCAGCCAAGACGGGGGGATCGGTGAAAAACTGTTTTTT; CDR3aa: CTSSQDGGIGEKLFF
len: 13; v_gene: TRBV11-2; d_gene: TRBD1; abundance: .; j_gene: TRBJ1-2; CDR3nt: TGTGCCAGCAGCATCGGACAGGGCTATGGCTACACCTTC; CDR3aa: CASSIGQGYGYTF
len: 11; v_gene: TRBV12-3/TRBV12-4; d_gene: .; abundance: few; j_gene: TRBJ2-7; CDR3nt: TGTGCCAGCAGTCTAAACTACGAGCAGTACTTC; CDR3aa: CASSLNYEQYF
len: 18; v_gene: TRBV4-3; d_gene: TRBD2; abundance: .; j_gene: TRBJ2-1; CDR3nt: TGCGCCAGCAGCCAAGGGACTAGCGGGAGGGCCGGGGTGGTTGAGCAGTTCTTC; CDR3aa: CASSQGTSGRAGVVEQFF
len: 17; v_gene: TRBV5-1; d_gene: .; abundance: .; j_gene: TRBJ2-1; CDR3nt: TGCGCCAGCAGCACATTACAGGGATCCAGCTCCTACAATGAGCAGTTCTTC; CDR3aa: CASSTLQGSSSYNEQFF
len: 16; v_gene: TRBV9; d_gene: TRBD2; abundance: .; j_gene: TRBJ2-2; CDR3nt: TGTGCCAGCAGCGTCCTAGCGGGAGGAAGTACCGGGGAGCTGTTTTTT; CDR3aa: CASSVLAGGSTGELFF
len: 10; v_gene: TRBV20-1; d_gene: .; abundance: .; j_gene: TRBJ2-1; CDR3nt: TGCAGTGCCCTATACAATGAGCAGTTCTTC; CDR3aa: CSALYNEQFF
len: 16; v_gene: TRBV7-8; d_gene: TRBD2; abundance: .; j_gene: TRBJ2-3; CDR3nt: TGTGCCAGCAGCTTGGAGACTAGCCGGGCCACAGATACGCAGTATTTT; CDR3aa: CASSLETSRATDTQYF
len: 17; v_gene: TRBV28; d_gene: TRBD1; abundance: .; j_gene: TRBJ2-3; CDR3nt: TGTGCCAGCAGTTGGACAGGGGCCTTAGCGGGCACAGATACGCAGTATTTT; CDR3aa: CASSWTGALAGTDTQYF
len: 14; v_gene: TRBV6-5; d_gene: TRBD1; abundance: .; j_gene: TRBJ2-7; CDR3nt: TGTGCCAGCACCCGGACAGGGTCTGACTACGAGCAGTACTTC; CDR3aa: CASTRTGSDYEQYF
len: 17; v_gene: TRBV14; d_gene: TRBD1; abundance: .; j_gene: TRBJ2-7; CDR3nt: TGTGCCAGCAGCCAAATAAAAGGGACAGGGGATCCCTACGAGCAGTACTTC; CDR3aa: CASSQIKGTGDPYEQYF
len: 14; v_gene: TRBV19; d_gene: .; abundance: .; j_gene: TRBJ2-6; CDR3nt: TGTGCCAGTAGCGGGAGCTCTGGGGCCAACGTCCTGACTTTC; CDR3aa: CASSGSSGANVLTF
len: 15; v_gene: TRBV19; d_gene: .; abundance: once; j_gene: TRBJ1-2; CDR3nt: TGTGCCAGTAGTGACCGCAGGGGTCCTAACTATGGCTACACCTTC; CDR3aa: CASSDRRGPNYGYTF
len: 15; v_gene: TRBV5-6; d_gene: .; abundance: few; j_gene: TRBJ1-5; CDR3nt: TGTGCCAGCAGCTTCGGACAGACTGGGGATCAGCCCCAGCATTTT; CDR3aa: CASSFGQTGDQPQHF
len: 14; v_gene: TRBV6-2/TRBV6-3; d_gene: .; abundance: .; j_gene: TRBJ2-5; CDR3nt: TGTGCCAGCAGTAGTCGACAGGAAGAAGAGACCCAGTACTTC; CDR3aa: CASSSRQEEETQYF
len: 16; v_gene: TRBV7-2; d_gene: .; abundance: .; j_gene: TRBJ2-6; CDR3nt: TGTGCCAGCAGCTTAGGGCTAGCAGGTGGGGCCAACGTCCTGACTTTC; CDR3aa: CASSLGLAGGANVLTF
len: 12; v_gene: TRBV24-1; d_gene: .; abundance: .; j_gene: TRBJ2-3; CDR3nt: TGTGCCACCAGTGCCGGCACAGATACGCAGTATTTT; CDR3aa: CATSAGTDTQYF